This TCR beta chain was identified in a study of T cell responses to AZD1222 COVID-19 vaccine. Study-level points and caveats: Close to half of all spike-specific TCRs reportedly target regions of the variants that are unmutated. With two AZD1222 doses given, Spike-specific TCR breadth and depth both rose. It was only after the peak T cell response that any repertoires were sampled.

Method: immunoSEQ multiplex PCR; TCRdb's copy keeps in-frame clones and lacks some. The sample consists of 200,000 to 250,000 clones, about 94% of them appearing once. This clone has just one count. Its antigen is undetermined. CDR3 length: 13 residues. Germline V gives CDR1 GTSNPN, CDR2 SVGIG (reference sequence). Trimming cost V 2 bases and J 5 bases, with 13 bases left between them. The material was peripheral blood, obtained 28 days after the second dose of the MenACWY control vaccine. This chain connects TRBV30 to TRBJ2-7; tentatively, D is TRBD1 (6 bases). This TCR was recovered from an adult who received the MenACWY meningococcal vaccine as a control. CDR3 nucleotides: TGTGCCTGGAGTCCCGACAGGTTCAACGAGCAGTACTTC. Its translation is CAWSPDRFNEQYF.